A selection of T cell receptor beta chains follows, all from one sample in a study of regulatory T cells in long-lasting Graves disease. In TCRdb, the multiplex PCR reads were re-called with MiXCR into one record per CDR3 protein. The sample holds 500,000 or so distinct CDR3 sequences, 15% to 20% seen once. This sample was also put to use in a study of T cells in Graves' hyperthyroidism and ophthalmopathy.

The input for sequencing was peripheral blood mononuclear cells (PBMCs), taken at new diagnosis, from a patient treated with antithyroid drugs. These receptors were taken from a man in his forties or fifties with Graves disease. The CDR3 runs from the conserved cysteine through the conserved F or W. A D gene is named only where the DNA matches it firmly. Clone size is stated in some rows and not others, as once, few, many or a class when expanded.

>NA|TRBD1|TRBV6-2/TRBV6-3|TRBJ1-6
CASSPDREESPLHF
TGTGCCAGCAGTCCGGACAGGGAGGAGTCACCCCTCCACTTT
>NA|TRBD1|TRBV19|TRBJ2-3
CASSRLSTGSTDTQCF
TGTGCCAGTAGCCGTCTGTCGACAGGGAGCACAGATACGCAGTGTTTT
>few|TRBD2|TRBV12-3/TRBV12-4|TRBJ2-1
CASSLSSGVDNEQFF
TGTGCCAGCAGTTTATCTAGCGGGGTAGACAATGAGCAGTTCTTC
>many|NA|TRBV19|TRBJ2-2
CASSIGGTGELFF
TGTGCCAGTAGTATAGGGGGGACCGGGGAGCTGTTTTTT
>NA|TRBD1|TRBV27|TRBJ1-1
CASSRDRLNTEAFF
TGTGCCAGCAGCCGGGACAGACTGAACACTGAAGCTTTCTTT
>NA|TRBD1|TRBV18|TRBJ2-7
CASSPRDRVYEQYF
TGTGCCAGCTCTCCCCGGGACAGGGTCTACGAGCAGTACTTC
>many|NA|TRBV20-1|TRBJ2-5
CSATSGETQYF
TGCAGTGCAACTAGTGGAGAGACCCAGTACTTC
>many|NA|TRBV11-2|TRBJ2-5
CASSPIWGETQYF
TGTGCCAGCAGCCCCATCTGGGGAGAGACCCAGTACTTC
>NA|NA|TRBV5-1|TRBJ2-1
CASSAPTGGNEQFF
TGCGCCAGCAGCGCCCCGACAGGAGGAAATGAGCAGTTCTTC
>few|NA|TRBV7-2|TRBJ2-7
CASRVSLEQYF
TGTGCCAGCAGGGTTAGTCTCGAGCAGTACTTC
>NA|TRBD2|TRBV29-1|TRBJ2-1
CSVPGTSGIYEQFF
TGCAGCGTTCCCGGGACTAGCGGGATATATGAGCAGTTCTTC
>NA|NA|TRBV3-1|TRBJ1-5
CASSQYAGEPQHF
TGTGCCAGCAGCCAATACGCGGGGGAGCCCCAGCATTTT
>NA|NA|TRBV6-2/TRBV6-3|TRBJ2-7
CASSSGPKIYEQYF
TGTGCCAGCAGTTCGGGACCCAAAATATACGAGCAGTACTTC
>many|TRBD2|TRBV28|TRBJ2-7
CASSLSGGSEQYF
TGTGCCAGCAGTTTAAGCGGGGGCTCCGAGCAGTACTTC
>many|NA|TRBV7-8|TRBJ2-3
CASSLVVGTGTDTQYF
TGTGCCAGCAGCTTAGTCGTTGGGACCGGGACAGATACGCAGTATTTT
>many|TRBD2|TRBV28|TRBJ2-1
CASSFSGREINEQFF
TGTGCCAGCAGTTTCTCCGGGAGGGAAATCAATGAGCAGTTCTTC
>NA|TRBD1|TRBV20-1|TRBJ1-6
CSARDKGQGARSPLHF
TGCAGTGCTAGAGACAAAGGACAGGGGGCGCGGTCACCCCTCCACTTT
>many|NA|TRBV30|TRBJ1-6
CAWSRGTRNSPLHF
TGTGCCTGGAGTAGGGGGACTCGGAATTCACCCCTCCACTTT
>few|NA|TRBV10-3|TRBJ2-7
CAISGVSGEGEQYF
TGTGCCATCAGTGGGGTAAGCGGAGAGGGGGAGCAGTACTTC
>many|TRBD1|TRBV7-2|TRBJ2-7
CASSLGTGRDEQYF
TGTGCCAGCAGCTTGGGGACAGGGCGGGACGAGCAGTACTTC
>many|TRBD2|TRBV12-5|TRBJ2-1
CASGFRGGFSGRADEQFF
TGTGCTAGTGGTTTTCGAGGGGGCTTCAGCGGGAGGGCCGATGAGCAGTTCTTC
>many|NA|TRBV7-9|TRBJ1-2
CASSLSRGHGYTF
TGTGCCAGCAGCTTGTCCAGGGGCCATGGCTACACCTTC
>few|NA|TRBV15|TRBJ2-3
CATSRDIVGNWGTDTQYF
TGTGCCACCAGCAGAGATATAGTCGGGAATTGGGGCACAGATACGCAGTATTTT
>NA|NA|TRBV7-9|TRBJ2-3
CASSLGGLDTGTQYF
TGTGCCAGCAGCTTAGGAGGGCTTGACACAGGTACGCAGTATTTT
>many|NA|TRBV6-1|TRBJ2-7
CASSEWGSYEQYF
TGTGCCAGCAGTGAATGGGGCTCCTACGAGCAGTACTTC
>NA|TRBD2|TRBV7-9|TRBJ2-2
CASSPLAGIRTGELFF
TGTGCCAGCAGCCCCCTAGCGGGAATAAGGACCGGGGAGCTGTTTTTT
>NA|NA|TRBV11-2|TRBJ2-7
CASSPLTGSSYEQYF
TGTGCCAGCAGCCCCTTGACTGGAAGCTCCTACGAGCAGTACTTC
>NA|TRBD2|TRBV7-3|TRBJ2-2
CASSLSAGDTGELFF
TGTGCCAGCAGCTTAAGCGCGGGGGACACCGGGGAGCTGTTTTTT
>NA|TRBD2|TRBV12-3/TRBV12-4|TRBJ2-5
CASSLTSGRAFSETQYF
TGTGCCAGCAGTCTGACTAGCGGGAGGGCCTTCTCGGAGACCCAGTACTTC
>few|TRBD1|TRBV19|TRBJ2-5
CASSIRRQGQETQYF
TGTGCCAGTAGTATTAGGAGACAGGGCCAAGAGACCCAGTACTTC
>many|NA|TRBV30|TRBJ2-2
CAWSRWSGELFF
TGTGCCTGGAGTCGCTGGTCCGGGGAGCTGTTTTTT
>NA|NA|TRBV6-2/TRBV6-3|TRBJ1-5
CASIRAHSNQPQHF
TGTGCCAGCATTCGGGCCCATAGCAATCAGCCCCAGCATTTT
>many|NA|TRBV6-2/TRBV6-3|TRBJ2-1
CASRPTWSSYNEQFF
TGTGCCAGCAGACCCACCTGGAGCTCCTACAATGAGCAGTTCTTC
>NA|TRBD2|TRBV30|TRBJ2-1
CAWSPGLARNEQFF
TGTGCCTGGTCCCCGGGACTAGCTAGGAATGAGCAGTTCTTC
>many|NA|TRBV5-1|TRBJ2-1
CASSYSGGTNGNEQFF
TGCGCCAGCAGCTACTCAGGCGGGACAAATGGTAATGAGCAGTTCTTC
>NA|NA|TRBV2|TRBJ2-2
CASGDLGAGELFF
TGTGCCAGCGGGGACTTAGGCGCCGGGGAGCTGTTTTTT
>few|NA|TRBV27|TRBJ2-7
CASSLYRGRSRGYEQYF
TGTGCCAGCAGTTTATATCGTGGGCGGTCAAGGGGCTACGAGCAGTACTTC
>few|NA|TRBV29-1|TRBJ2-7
CSAPGVIFPYEQYF
TGCAGTGCCCCAGGGGTGATTTTCCCCTACGAGCAGTACTTC
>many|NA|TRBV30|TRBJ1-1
CALGGTRAGGRTEAFF
TGTGCCCTAGGGGGTACGAGGGCCGGTGGGAGAACTGAAGCTTTCTTT